These 10 T cell receptor beta chains were all obtained from the same sample, sequenced in a study of T-cell memory formation after mild COVID-19. TCRdb called the 5' RACE reads again in MiXCR, with one record for every CDR3 protein. The table records hundreds of thousands of distinct CDR3 sequences, less than 25% of them present only once. Sequences were obtained from PBMCs or a T cell subset sorted from them (not recorded which). The origin of the receptors is an adult woman who had mild COVID-19 (a few samples of this study predate the infection). Cell type and time point are not known.

This clonotype was counted only a few times. The J gene is TRBJ2-3, the V gene TRBV14; the match to TRBD1 covers 9 bases. This CDR3 spans 17 amino acids. J gave up 3 bases and V 3 bases, and 10 bases lay outside the gene matches. Looked up from germline, CDR1 is SGHDN and CDR2 is FVKESK. In DNA form, the CDR3 reads TGTGCCAGCAGCCAGTTTCACTGGGGGACAGGGACAGATACGCAGTATTTT. Residues: CASSQFHWGTGTDTQYF. The variable domain in full, with the rest retrieved from reference TRBV14 and TRBJ2-3, is EAGVTQFPSHSVIEKGQTVTLRCDPISGHDNLYWYRRVMGKEIKFLLHFVKESKQDESGMPNNRFLAERTGGTYSTLKVQPAELEDSGVYFCASSQFHWGTGTDTQYFGPGTRLTVL.

The chain carries TRBV6-4 and TRBJ1-1; D is perhaps TRBD1 (6 bases). Trimming pared 0 bases from V and 1 base from J, leaving 12 bases between. CDR1 MRHNA and CDR2 SNTAGT come from the germline V gene. This CDR3 region has 16 residues. The CDR3 reads CASSDSLGGGNTEAFF. For the CDR3, the DNA is TGTGCCAGCAGTGACTCTCTAGGGGGAGGGAACACTGAAGCTTTCTTT.

The chain combines TRBV7-2 with TRBJ2-5; D uncertain. In germline, CDR1 is SGHTA, CDR2 FQGNSA. The CDR3 is made up of 14 amino acids. Trimming took 5 bases from V and 4 from J, leaving 14 bases between them. The chain's CDR3 is CASSRSGHLETQYF. CDR3 nucleotide sequence: TGTGCCAGCAGCCGGTCCGGCCACTTAGAGACCCAGTACTTC.

The chain is built from TRBV3-1 and TRBJ2-2; possibly TRBD2 for D (6 bases). The V and J ends lost 4 bases and 3 bases respectively, with 15 bases between them. Germline CDR1 is LGHDT and CDR2 is YNNKEL (reference sequence). There are 16 residues in the CDR3. This CDR3 is CASSLRGGPYTGELFF. The CDR3 bases are TGTGCCAGCAGCCTGCGGGGAGGCCCGTACACCGGGGAGCTGTTTTTT.

Here the CDR3 reads CATLLAGAYEQYF. The DNA for the CDR3 is TGTGCCACCCTCCTCGCGGGGGCCTACGAGCAGTACTTC. V gene TRBV10-3 combines with J gene TRBJ2-7; 7 bases map to TRBD2. CDR3 length: 13 residues. Germline V gives CDR1 ENHRY, CDR2 SYGVKD. With 10 bases clipped from V and 2 bases from J, the junction kept 8 bases outside the gene matches.

This clonotype has only a few counts. The CDR3 DNA sequence: TGTGCCAGCAGTTTAGGCGAGGTTAATGAGCAGTTCTTC. Translated: CASSLGEVNEQFF. This chain links TRBV12-3 or TRBV12-4 with TRBJ2-1, with D unclear. V was cut by 1 base and J by 7 bases, with 8 bases left in between. The CDR3 length is 13 residues.

The V call is TRBV20-1, the J call TRBJ2-5; 13 positions match TRBD2. The trim removed 6 bases at V and 5 bases at J, leaving 9 bases unmatched. The CDR3 sequence is 15 residues long. Germline CDR1 reads DFQATT; CDR2 reads SNEGSKA (reference sequence). The DNA of the CDR3 is TGCAGTGCGCTGCAACCGGGACTAGCGGGGGAGACCCAGTACTTC. Amino acids: CSALQPGLAGETQYF.

The chain couples TRBV4-3 to TRBJ2-7; D unclear. CDR3 length: 15 residues. V was cut by 7 bases and J by 0 bases, with 16 bases left in between. Germline V gene data show CDR1 as LGHNA and CDR2 as YSLEER. The CDR3 DNA is TGCGCCAGCACACCAAGTCGTGGGTTCTCCTACGAGCAGTACTTC. It yields the protein CASTPSRGFSYEQYF.

The chain has TRBV7-3 and TRBJ1-1, with D uncertain. Germline V CDR1 and CDR2: SGHTA, FQGTGA. V was trimmed by 5 bases and J by 0 bases, leaving 7 bases between them. CDR3 length: 13 amino acids. CDR3 coding DNA: TGTGCCAGCAGCCACGGTCTGAACACTGAAGCTTTCTTT. This encodes CASSHGLNTEAFF.

The V and J genes are TRBV12-3 or TRBV12-4 and TRBJ1-2; tentative D call: TRBD1 (6 bases). V lost 6 bases, J lost 2 bases, and 16 bases lay in between. The CDR3 contains 15 residues. CDR3 protein: CASRATGQGNYGYTF. For the CDR3, the DNA is TGTGCCAGCAGAGCAACGGGACAAGGAAACTATGGCTACACCTTC.